This entry describes one T cell receptor (beta chain). The antigen remains unidentified. In germline, CDR1 is SGHTA, CDR2 FQGNSA. This CDR3 region has 15 residues. J gave up 6 bases and V 1 base, and 2 bases lay outside the gene matches. This entry belongs to a study of shared clonotypes between healthy human individuals. Generated by immunoSEQ multiplex PCR, the TCRdb table keeps only in-frame clones and is missing some. The data show millions of clones, with more than 85% seen just once and more than 1.5% held by the top ten. Study observations and caveats: Sample collection involved blood only; tissue repertoires are likely different. When naive CD4 clonotypes were compared across a few donors, 4% to 6.5% were shared.

Naive CD8 cells were CD45RO-negative, positively selected for CCR7, excluding terminally differentiated effector memory CD45RA+ cells. Sequencing was carried out using naive CD8+ T cells from PBMCs. The V gene is TRBV7-2, the J gene TRBJ2-2; 10 positions match TRBD2. The receptor was derived from a man aged 18 to 30 in good health. Some clones in this sample may be carry-over from other donors' samples. The CDR3 DNA sequence: TGTGCCAGCAGCTTAGAACTAGCGGGATCCGGGGAGCTGTTTTTT. Encoded protein: CASSLELAGSGELFF.